This T cell receptor (beta chain) was obtained from a study of cytotoxic CD8 clonotypes in ibrutinib-treated CLL. Study as a whole: Among responders, roughly 25 were partial and 2 complete; after median roughly 70 months, around 14 stayed remitted and approximately 12 progressed.

CDR3 length: 11 amino acids. The ends were cut back, 5 bases at V and 6 bases at J, with 7 bases in the middle. CDR1 and CDR2 from the germline V gene are SEHNR and FQNEAQ (reference sequence). Sequencing was performed with immunoSEQ multiplex PCR; in TCRdb, only in-frame clones are kept and a portion is missing. The sample contains hundreds of thousands of clones, around four fifths of which appear only once. The rearrangement joins TRBV7-9 to TRBJ1-1; no clear D. The clonotype comes from a human donor with chronic lymphocytic leukemia. The input for sequencing was PBMCs, taken before ibrutinib treatment. The CDR3 DNA is TGTGCCAGCAGCCGGCTGTCTGAAGCTTTCTTT. It is translated as CASSRLSEAFF. Together with reference TRBV7-9 and TRBJ1-1, the CDR3 gives the full variable domain: DTGVSQNPRHKITKRGQNVTFRCDPISEHNRLYWYRQTLGQGPEFLTYFQNEAQLEKSRLLSDRFSAERPKGSFSTLEIQRTEQGDSAMYLCASSRLSEAFFGQGTRLTVV.